This T cell receptor (beta chain) appears in the sequencing data of a study of blood T cell repertoires in COVID-19 (TCRdb year 2020). Notes on the research overall: Samples from collaborators originated in the United States, Italy and Spain and spanned both the acute and convalescent phases of COVID-19. The material from the prospective study consisted of cDNA or gDNA derived from T cells, B-cell-depleted T cells, or PBMCs. Deeply sampled blood TCRbeta repertoires from subjects exposed to, actively infected with, or recovered from COVID-19 were included in the dataset. The repertoires were released in a freely available public database intended as a resource for research on the immune response to SARS-CoV-2. The samples were drawn from the first 160 participants of the ongoing ImmuneRACE study and from some 1,300 subjects provided by 6 global collaborators. The sample metadata nearly always contained a de-identified subject ID, COVID-19 status, age in years and sex. Where available, HLA class I and class II types were obtained from metadata supplied by the sample provider rather than from assay-based typing. Overall study outcomes, separate from this receptor: Clinical and demographic metadata were provided uncurated, with the amount varying by source and participant.

In this sample, this clone turned up once. What antigen it recognizes has not been identified. Base-call qualities are not available, and no considerably larger clone is one nucleotide away. The germline V gene specifies SGHRS as CDR1 and YFSETQ as CDR2. Cut back by 5 bases and 1 base, the V and J ends lie 15 bases apart. There are 15 amino acids in the CDR3, from cysteine to phenylalanine inclusive. Of all the DNA, just the CDR3 is kept, 45 bases in frame from base 1. TCRbeta CDR3 regions were amplified from genomic DNA using the immunoSEQ Assay, a bias-controlled multiplex PCR. The authors' analysis ran thus. The number of nucleated cells in each sample was estimated by amplification of reference gene primers within the assay. To quantify the absolute abundance of each unique TCRbeta CDR3 rearrangement, sequence reads were collapsed and filtered. Productive Simpson clonality was computed per sample as the square root of Simpson's diversity index over productive rearrangements. TCRdb holds this immuneACCESS table with in-frame rearrangements only. Some clones are missing; in checked studies, unresolved V genes explain under half, and the rest has no known cause. The DNA gave D and trimming, while V, J and clone size come from that table. Recorded for this sample are around 140,000 clones; approximately 79% of them occurred a single time. The ten biggest clones cover about 2.6% of the sample.

Enrolling through a virtual design, the prospective study's participants ranged in age from roughly 18 to 90 years and lived across 20 to 30 United States geographic areas. Cohort assignment in the prospective study relied on participant-reported clinical history from a screening survey and a study questionnaire. In the prospective study, mobile phlebotomists collected whole blood, serum and a nasopharyngeal or oropharyngeal swab from each participant. Over a roughly two-month period, participants in the prospective study had the option of providing additional blood draws and questionnaires. Before DNA extraction, blood samples from the prospective study were shipped at room temperature or frozen.

This receptor chain uses TRBV5-1 and TRBJ1-1; a tentative D match to TRBD1 spans 5 bases. Sequencing input: PBMCs or T cells enriched from blood (not recorded which). The source is a man aged 35-49 years with acute COVID-19. The sequenced DNA is TGCGCCAGCAGATTCGGAGGGGCATGGAACACTGAAGCTTTCTTT. This gives the protein CASRFGGAWNTEAFF.